This T cell receptor beta chain is drawn from a study of cytomegalovirus exposure and HLA in healthy donors. PCR used 60 Vbeta primers and 13 Jbeta primers. Assay: immunoSEQ multiplex PCR; the TCRdb copy retains only in-frame clones and omits some. The sample lists roughly 140,000 clones; approximately 80% were seen once. This CDR3 is built from 15 residues. Germline V gene data show CDR1 as SGHRS and CDR2 as YFSETQ. V dropped 4 bases and J dropped 7; count of bases not matched to a gene: 7. This receptor was taken from a man aged 35 to 55 in good health and CMV-seropositive. The J gene is TRBJ1-6, the V gene TRBV5-1; 8 nucleotides line up with TRBD1. Specimen: PBMCs. The CDR3 nucleotides read TGCGCCAGCAGCCCAGGACAGGGATGGAATTCACCCCTCCACTTT. It translates to CASSPGQGWNSPLHF.